The 11 T cell receptor beta chains given below trace back to one sample, sequenced in a study of blood T cell repertoires in COVID-19. Sequencing used immunoSEQ multiplex PCR; TCRdb keeps in-frame clones, though not all of them. The top ten clones hold about 12% of a sample with some 15,000 clones, around 88% of them seen once. The sample taken for sequencing was peripheral blood. Receptor source: a human donor in a cohort sampled during active COVID-19.

J is TRBJ1-5 and V is TRBV11-2; a possible D gene is TRBD1 (5 bases). V was pared by 5 bases and J by 5 bases, with 13 bases between. This CDR3 is built from 14 residues. The V gene's germline CDR1 is SGHAT and CDR2 FQNNGV. CDR3 bases: TGTGCCAGCAGCCAAGTGGACAAGTATCAGCCCCAGCATTTT. Translation gives CASSQVDKYQPQHF.

The chain couples TRBV10-3 to TRBJ1-3, with D unresolved. The V end lost 4 bases, the J end lost 11 bases, and 27 bases lay between the germline ends. Germline loops: CDR1 ENHRY, CDR2 SYGVKD. This CDR3 is 17 amino acids long. In DNA form, the CDR3 reads TGTGCCATCAGTGCCCCCCCTGGGCCCGGAGGTAGTAAAGCCATATATTTT. This gives the protein CAISAPPGPGGSKAIYF.

This chain connects TRBV7-2 to TRBJ2-7; possibly TRBD1 for D (6 bases). The CDR3 sequence is 14 residues long. V was pared by 4 bases and J by 3 bases, with 13 bases between. Looked up from germline, CDR1 is SGHTA and CDR2 is FQGNSA. The CDR3 coding sequence is TGTGCCAGCAGCTCCGGGACACAAGTCTACGAGCAGTACTTC. This sequence encodes CASSSGTQVYEQYF.

The chain recombines TRBV5-1 with TRBJ2-5; D uncertain. The CDR3 contains 16 residues. Per the germline V gene, CDR1 is SGHRS and CDR2 is YFSETQ. The V gene lost 5 bases and the J gene lost 4 bases, with 21 bases spanning the gap. The CDR3 here is CASSSAIPDRGETQYF. In DNA, the CDR3 is TGCGCCAGCAGTTCAGCAATTCCAGACCGCGGAGAGACCCAGTACTTC.

Worth noting for this clone: The junction shows a germline mismatch at one end, possibly a read error. The V gene is TRBV3-1 (or the pseudogene TRBV3-2), the J gene TRBJ1-5, with 8 nucleotides matching TRBD1. The germline V gene has CDR1 LGHDT and CDR2 YNNKEL (reference sequence). The CDR3 spans 13 residues. This CDR3 reads CASSPAGTGALFF. The CDR3 DNA follows: TGTGCCAGCAGCCCAGCAGGGACAGGTGCCCTTTTTTTT.

CDR3 region: CACDRVNTEAFF. The CDR3, as DNA: TGTGCCTGTGACAGGGTGAACACTGAAGCTTTCTTT. V and J are TRBV30 and TRBJ1-1, with TRBD1 matching over 7 bases. This CDR3 contains 12 residues. With V trimmed by 6 bases and J by 0 bases, 1 base remained unmatched. Germline V CDR1 and CDR2: GTSNPN, SVGIG (reference sequence).

The chain recombines TRBV28 with TRBJ2-3; 13 bases map to TRBD2. The CDR3 runs 17 residues. Trimming removed 4 bases from V and 5 bases from J; junction bases left unmatched: 9. Germline CDR1 is MDHEN and CDR2 is SYDVKM. CDR3 region: CASSSPTSGGSVDTQYF. The DNA of the CDR3 is TGTGCCAGCAGTTCCCCGACTAGCGGGGGGTCGGTAGATACGCAGTATTTT.

The chain has TRBV18 and TRBJ1-1, with 7 bases matching TRBD1. Germline V gene sequence: CDR1 KGHSH, CDR2 LQKENI. V lost 3 bases to trimming and J lost 2 bases; unmatched junction nucleotides: 6. The CDR3 sequence is 15 residues long. CDR3 in amino acids: CASSPLGTDNTEAFF. The DNA of the CDR3 is TGTGCCAGCTCACCTTTAGGGACAGACAACACTGAAGCTTTCTTT.

V usage is TRBV3-1 (or the pseudogene TRBV3-2) and J usage is TRBJ2-3; 15 bases map to TRBD2. Germline V gene data show CDR1 as LGHDT and CDR2 as YNNKEL (reference sequence). Trimming cost V 2 bases and J 8 bases; bases outside gene matches: 5. There are 16 residues in the CDR3. The CDR3 is CASSQWTSGGEPTQYF. CDR3 sequence (DNA): TGTGCCAGCAGCCAATGGACTAGCGGGGGGGAGCCTACGCAGTATTTT.

The chain recombines TRBV12-3 or TRBV12-4 with TRBJ2-5, with D unclear. V lost 3 bases, J lost 2 bases, and 7 bases lay in between. CDR3 length equals 13 residues. CDR3 protein: CASSFHGQETQYF. DNA for the CDR3: TGTGCCAGCAGTTTCCACGGTCAAGAGACCCAGTACTTC.

The chain recombines TRBV30 with TRBJ1-2; D gene uncertain. The V end was cut by 1 base, the J end by 1 base, with 10 bases between. The germline V gene has CDR1 GTSNPN and CDR2 SVGIG (reference sequence). The CDR3 is 14 residues long. The CDR3 region is CAWSGAGFNYGYTF. The CDR3 DNA reads TGTGCCTGGAGTGGGGCAGGATTTAACTATGGCTACACCTTC.